One and the same sample provided the 30 T cell receptor beta chains below, sequenced in a study of blood T cell repertoires in COVID-19. Data came from immunoSEQ multiplex PCR; TCRdb stores just in-frame clones and leaves some out. Of roughly 180,000 clones in the sample, 85% are singletons; the top ten hold 6.2%. Sequenced: PBMCs or T cells enriched from blood (not recorded which). Every receptor here comes from a man in his forties who had recovered from COVID-19.

V gene TRBV28 combines with J gene TRBJ2-7, with 8 bases fitting TRBD1. In germline, CDR1 is MDHEN, CDR2 SYDVKM. V was pared by 6 bases and J by 5 bases, with 6 bases of the junction left unmatched. The CDR3 sequence is 13 residues long. The DNA for the CDR3 is TGTGCCAGCAGGACAGGGGTGGGCGACGAGCAGTACTTC. Residues: CASRTGVGDEQYF.

The chain carries TRBV10-1 and TRBJ1-1, with D unresolved. Germline-derived CDR1 and CDR2 are WNHNN and SYGVQD (reference sequence). The CDR3 extends over 16 amino acids. V was cut by 2 bases and J by 5 bases, with 18 bases left in between. The CDR3 spells CASSELRAPRGTEAFF. In nucleotides, the CDR3 is TGCGCCAGCAGTGAGCTAAGGGCCCCTCGGGGTACTGAAGCTTTCTTT.

In this sample, this clone turned up a few times. This chain connects TRBV10-3 to TRBJ2-7; 9 bases are a match to TRBD2. This CDR3 region has 15 residues. CDR1 and CDR2 from the germline V gene are ENHRY and SYGVKD. V gave up 0 bases and J gave up 0 bases; unmatched junction bases: 0. The CDR3 DNA reads TGTGCCATCAGTGAGTCAGCGGGAGGCTCCTACGAGCAGTACTTC. It is translated as CAISESAGGSYEQYF.

The rearrangement uses TRBV29-1 and TRBJ1-2, with 10 bases matching TRBD1. The length of the CDR3 is 15 residues. Trimming took 7 bases from V and 6 from J; bases not matched to a gene: 14. CDR1 and CDR2 from the germline V gene are SQVTM and ANQGSEA. This CDR3 reads CSARSGWDRGNGYTF. CDR3 in DNA: TGCAGCGCCCGATCGGGCTGGGACAGGGGAAATGGCTACACCTTC.

This sequence joins TRBV30 and TRBJ1-5, with TRBD1 matching over 8 bases. J lost 6 bases, V lost 2 bases, and 3 bases had no gene match. CDR3 length: 13 residues. From germline, CDR1 is GTSNPN and CDR2 SVGIG (reference sequence). The CDR3 loop is CAWSRTGIQPQHF. CDR3 nucleotides: TGTGCCTGGAGTCGGACAGGGATTCAGCCCCAGCATTTT.

This chain joins TRBV2 and TRBJ1-3; D gene unclear. The CDR3 has 11 amino acids. V dropped 3 bases and J dropped 8 bases, with 5 bases sitting between them. Germline V lookup: CDR1 SNHLY, CDR2 FYNNEI. The CDR3: CASSDVDTIYF. In nucleotides, the CDR3 is TGTGCCAGCAGTGACGTAGACACCATATATTTT.

The genes are TRBV4-2 and TRBJ1-1; 7 bases map to TRBD1. Germline CDR1 LGHNA, CDR2 YNFKEQ. The CDR3 runs to 21 residues. With 1 base clipped from V and 3 bases from J, the junction kept 23 bases outside the gene matches. The CDR3 DNA reads TGTGCCAGCAGCCAAGCGAGATTCTCAGGGGCCCCCAGGCAGGGGGACACTGAAGCTTTCTTT. This encodes CASSQARFSGAPRQGDTEAFF.

The chain recombines TRBV12-3 or TRBV12-4 with TRBJ2-7; perhaps TRBD1 as D (6 bases). The V gene lost 3 bases and the J gene lost 7 bases, with 7 bases spanning the gap. This CDR3 is 11 amino acids long. This CDR3 is CASSFRGEQYF. CDR3 nucleotides: TGTGCCAGCAGTTTTAGGGGGGAGCAGTACTTC.

V gene TRBV21-1 combines with J gene TRBJ2-3; the D call in the table, TRBD1, was not verified against the DNA. TRBV21-1 is designated a pseudogene. The CDR3 totals 21 residues. The CDR3 DNA follows: TGTGCCAGCAGCAAAAGGCCGAGAGGGGGCTGGGTGTTGCTATGCACAGATACGCAGTATTTT. This sequence encodes CASSKRPRGGWVLLCTDTQYF.

As to this clone: Distinct nucleotide sequences in the sample also encode this CDR3. V is TRBV12-3 or TRBV12-4 and J is TRBJ1-3; no clear D. The CDR3 totals 12 residues. The germline V and J ends were trimmed by 3 bases and 4 bases, with 4 bases remaining between them. The CDR3 DNA is TGTGCCAGCAGTTTGCGCGGAAACACCATATATTTT. Translated: CASSLRGNTIYF.

The genes are TRBV6-4 and TRBJ2-7, with no clear D. The CDR3 runs 13 residues. Trimming removed 3 bases from V and 3 bases from J, with 9 bases in between. Germline CDR1 is MRHNA and CDR2 is SNTAGT. The CDR3 here is CASSDRAFYEQYF. Written as DNA, the CDR3 is TGTGCCAGCAGTGATCGAGCGTTCTACGAGCAGTACTTC.

In nucleotides, the CDR3 is TGTGCCAGCAGTGTGAGCGGGAGGGTCCGGACCGGGGAGCTGTTTTTT. This encodes CASSVSGRVRTGELFF. The rearrangement links TRBV28 to TRBJ2-2, with TRBD2 matching over 10 bases. There are 16 residues in the CDR3. The V gene's germline CDR1 is MDHEN and CDR2 SYDVKM. The V gene end was trimmed by 5 bases and the J gene end by 5 bases; junction bases not matched to a gene: 8.

Regarding this clone: Its ends do not fully match the called genes, so a read error is possible. The rearrangement links TRBV11-3 to TRBJ2-7; D is perhaps TRBD2 (5 bases). The germline V gene has CDR1 SGHNT and CDR2 YENEEA. The CDR3 spans 12 residues. The CDR3 reads CASSLEGVRLYF. For the CDR3, the DNA is TGTGCCAGCAGCCTAGAGGGAGTGCGCCTCTACTTC. Looking up the rest from reference TRBV11-3 and TRBJ2-7 gives the full variable domain: EAGVVQSPRYKIIEKKQPVAFWCNPISGHNTLYWYLQNLGQGPELLIRYENEEAVDDSQLPKDRFSAERLKGVDSTLKIQPAELGDSAVYLCASSLEGVRLYFGPGTRLTVT.

This chain joins TRBV7-9 and TRBJ1-6; tentative D call: TRBD1 (6 bases). Germline lookup yields CDR1 SEHNR and CDR2 FQNEAQ (reference sequence). CDR3 length equals 15 residues. Deletions cut 5 bases from V and 9 bases from J, with 17 bases between. DNA for the CDR3: TGTGCCAGCAGCCCTCCGTCAGGGGACGGTTCACCCCTCCACTTT. Residues: CASSPPSGDGSPLHF.

This chain connects TRBV6-5 to TRBJ2-7; the D gene is possibly TRBD2 (6 bases). The CDR3 loop spans 14 amino acids. Per germline, CDR1 MNHEY and CDR2 SVGAGI. V lost 4 bases, J lost 2 bases, and 12 bases lay in between. The chain's CDR3 is CASSLVGGTYEQYF. CDR3 coding DNA: TGTGCCAGCAGTTTAGTCGGGGGTACCTACGAGCAGTACTTC.

The chain joins TRBV5-6 to TRBJ2-3; D might be TRBD2 (6 bases). Germline V gene sequence: CDR1 SGHDT, CDR2 YYEEEE. Trimming removed 7 bases from V and 6 bases from J, with 15 bases in between. The CDR3 length is 13 residues. DNA for the CDR3: TGTGCCAGCCGTTACGGAGCGGGCGATACGCAGTATTTT. It is translated as CASRYGAGDTQYF.

The gene calls are TRBV19 and TRBJ1-1, with no clear D. The V gene's germline CDR1 is LNHDA and CDR2 SQIVND (reference sequence). The length of the CDR3 is 12 residues. V lost 4 bases and J 8 bases, leaving 11 bases between the germline ends. DNA for the CDR3: TGTGCCAGTAGTACATTAACAGCAGAAGCTTTCTTT. It codes for CASSTLTAEAFF. Full variable domain (remainder filled in from reference TRBV19 and TRBJ1-1): DGGITQSPKYLFRKEGQNVTLSCEQNLNHDAMYWYRQDPGQGLRLIYYSQIVNDFQKGDIAEGYSVSREKKESFPLTVTSAQKNPTAFYLCASSTLTAEAFFGQGTRLTVV.

The chain has TRBV2 and TRBJ2-2, with TRBD2 as a possible D gene (6 bases). From germline, CDR1 is SNHLY and CDR2 FYNNEI. V dropped 8 bases and J dropped 2 bases, with 12 bases sitting between them. The length of the CDR3 is 14 residues. CDR3 sequence (DNA): TGTGCCAGCTCTCTGGGGGGAAACACCGGGGAGCTGTTTTTT. Translating gives CASSLGGNTGELFF.

This chain joins TRBV5-8 and TRBJ1-5, with 8 bases identical to TRBD1. V was pared by 0 bases and J by 5 bases, with 4 bases of the junction left unmatched. The CDR3 totals 15 residues. The germline gives CDR1 SGHTS, CDR2 YDEGEE. CDR3 coding DNA: TGTGCCAGCAGCTTGGCGGGACAGGAAGATCAGCCCCAGCATTTT. This encodes CASSLAGQEDQPQHF.

The chain joins TRBV19 to TRBJ2-5; D is perhaps TRBD1 (5 bases). Trimming removed 3 bases from V and 0 bases from J, with 11 bases in between. This CDR3 comprises 15 residues. From germline, CDR1 is LNHDA and CDR2 SQIVND (reference sequence). CDR3 sequence: CASSITGTYQETQYF. The CDR3 DNA is TGTGCCAGTAGTATTACAGGCACGTACCAAGAGACCCAGTACTTC.

The rearrangement links TRBV15 to TRBJ1-3; D might be TRBD1 (5 bases). V was trimmed by 0 bases and J by 0 bases, leaving 12 bases between them. The CDR3 covers 17 residues. The germline CDR1 and CDR2 sequences are LNHNV and YYDKDF (reference sequence). The CDR3 DNA reads TGTGCCACCAGCAGAGATCACGGGACTTACTCTGGAAACACCATATATTTT. It translates to CATSRDHGTYSGNTIYF. Filled out from reference TRBV15 and TRBJ1-3, the complete variable domain reads DAMVIQNPRYQVTQFGKPVTLSCSQTLNHNVMYWYQQKSSQAPKLLFHYYDKDFNNEADTPDNFQSRRPNTSFCFLDIRSPGLGDTAMYLCATSRDHGTYSGNTIYFGEGSWLTVV.

The CDR3 reads CASSENPGTGIYGYTF. CDR3 in DNA: TGTGCCAGCAGTGAAAACCCCGGGACAGGGATCTATGGCTACACCTTC. This chain joins TRBV5-8 and TRBJ1-2; 9 bases align to TRBD1. This CDR3 has 16 amino acids. In germline, CDR1 is SGHTS, CDR2 YDEGEE. V trimming: 5 bases; J trimming: 4 bases; junction bases outside the gene matches: 12.

In its sample, this clone was seen once. The CDR3 sequence is CAWNTLGTSKTYEQYF. The DNA of the CDR3 is TGTGCCTGGAATACCCTTGGGACATCCAAGACCTACGAGCAGTACTTC. The rearrangement uses TRBV30 and TRBJ2-7; possible D gene TRBD1, 6 bases. CDR1 and CDR2 from the germline V gene are GTSNPN and SVGIG (reference sequence). This CDR3 has 16 residues. Trimming took 4 bases from V and 2 from J, leaving 21 bases between them.

The CDR3 DNA reads as TGTGCCATCAGTGACTCTAAGGGGGCCGCAGATACGCAGTATTTT. Amino acids: CAISDSKGAADTQYF. The V and J genes are TRBV10-3 and TRBJ2-3, with 7 bases aligning to TRBD1. Germline V gives CDR1 ENHRY, CDR2 SYGVKD. V dropped 3 bases and J dropped 4; count of bases not matched to a gene: 7. This CDR3 has 15 residues.

V gene TRBV30 combines with J gene TRBJ2-1; 14 bases match TRBD2. Unmatched junction bases numbered 8, after V lost 2 bases and J lost 8 bases. From germline, CDR1 is GTSNPN and CDR2 SVGIG (reference sequence). This CDR3 contains 16 residues. CDR3 amino acids: CAWSPPTSGGAHEQFF. The CDR3 DNA is TGTGCCTGGAGTCCCCCGACTAGCGGGGGGGCCCATGAGCAGTTCTTC.

This sequence joins TRBV27 and TRBJ1-2; D perhaps matches TRBD1 (6 bases). The CDR3 totals 15 residues. Germline V gives CDR1 MNHEY, CDR2 SMNVEV (reference sequence). V lost 9 bases to trimming and J lost 4 bases, with 21 bases between them. The CDR3 here is CASKSPGGSGYGYTF. DNA for the CDR3: TGTGCCAGTAAAAGCCCGGGGGGCTCTGGCTATGGCTACACCTTC.

V gene TRBV9 combines with J gene TRBJ2-3; 8 bases align to TRBD1. After removal of 0 bases from V and 3 bases from J, the junction contained 6 bases not matched to a gene. This CDR3 has 16 residues. Germline V CDR1 and CDR2: SGDLS, YYNGEE. The DNA for the CDR3 is TGTGCCAGCAGCGTAGCTGGGCAGGGGGCAACAGATACGCAGTATTTT. Protein sequence: CASSVAGQGATDTQYF.

This chain connects TRBV11-2 to TRBJ2-3; 8 nucleotides match TRBD2. The germline V gene encodes CDR1 SGHAT and CDR2 FQNNGV. The CDR3 loop spans 14 amino acids. The J segment lost 3 bases and the V segment lost 5 bases, leaving 4 bases of the junction unmatched. CDR3 sequence: CASSRERETDTQYF. As DNA, the CDR3 is TGTGCCAGCAGCCGAGAGCGGGAGACAGATACGCAGTATTTT.

V gene TRBV5-1 combines with J gene TRBJ1-2; TRBD1 matches at 10 bases. Germline-derived CDR1 and CDR2 are SGHRS and YFSETQ. The CDR3 totals 13 residues. The ends lost 4 bases at V and 8 bases at J; junction bases unmatched: 5. CDR3: CASSLDRGEGYTF. The CDR3 DNA reads as TGCGCCAGCAGCCTGGACAGGGGGGAAGGCTACACCTTC.

The chain joins TRBV27 to TRBJ2-2, with TRBD1 matching 7 bases. Germline V lookup: CDR1 MNHEY, CDR2 SMNVEV (reference sequence). The trim removed 2 bases at V and 1 base at J, leaving 7 bases unmatched. The CDR3 is 17 amino acids. CDR3 in amino acids: CASSLRTGTVNTGELFF. In DNA, the CDR3 is TGTGCCAGCAGTTTACGTACGGGGACAGTGAACACCGGGGAGCTGTTTTTT.